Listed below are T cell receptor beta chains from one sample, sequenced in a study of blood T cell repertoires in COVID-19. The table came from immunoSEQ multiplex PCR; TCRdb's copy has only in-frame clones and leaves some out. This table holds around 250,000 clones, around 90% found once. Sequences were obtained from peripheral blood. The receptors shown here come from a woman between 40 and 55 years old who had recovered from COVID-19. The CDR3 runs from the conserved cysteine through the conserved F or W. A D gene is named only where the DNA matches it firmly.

CDR3aa: CASSPPKGQQILNTEAFF; j_gene: TRBJ1-1; d_gene: TRBD1; v_gene: TRBV5-4
CDR3aa: CASSHAGRSSYEQYF; j_gene: TRBJ2-7; d_gene: NA; v_gene: TRBV3-1/TRBV3-2
CDR3aa: CAWGGGRASDTQYF; j_gene: TRBJ2-3; d_gene: TRBD2; v_gene: TRBV30
CDR3aa: CASSEGGRVGANVLTF; j_gene: TRBJ2-6; d_gene: TRBD1; v_gene: TRBV7-6
CDR3aa: CASSAADFNSPLHF; j_gene: TRBJ1-6; d_gene: NA; v_gene: TRBV7-9
CDR3aa: CASSADRWGKEQYF; j_gene: TRBJ2-7; d_gene: TRBD1; v_gene: TRBV2
CDR3aa: CASSEYGAGGAYEQYF; j_gene: TRBJ2-7; d_gene: TRBD2; v_gene: TRBV6-1
CDR3aa: CASSESQGAYGYTF; j_gene: TRBJ1-2; d_gene: NA; v_gene: TRBV6-1
CDR3aa: CASRDRGLLYNEQFF; j_gene: TRBJ2-1; d_gene: TRBD1; v_gene: TRBV2
CDR3aa: CASSSTGTGDEKLFF; j_gene: TRBJ1-4; d_gene: TRBD1; v_gene: TRBV25-1
CDR3aa: CASSYATGGYNEQFF; j_gene: TRBJ2-1; d_gene: TRBD1; v_gene: TRBV4-1
CDR3aa: CASSRGSGEKLFF; j_gene: TRBJ1-4; d_gene: NA; v_gene: TRBV3-1/TRBV3-2
CDR3aa: CASSLAGTGVDTIYF; j_gene: TRBJ1-3; d_gene: TRBD1; v_gene: TRBV5-5
CDR3aa: CASSLGRSEQYF; j_gene: TRBJ2-7; d_gene: NA; v_gene: TRBV5-4
CDR3aa: CASSHPGAGGLEETQYF; j_gene: TRBJ2-5; d_gene: TRBD2; v_gene: TRBV3-1/TRBV3-2
CDR3aa: CASSETGVNTEAFF; j_gene: TRBJ1-1; d_gene: TRBD1; v_gene: TRBV10-1
CDR3aa: CASSQPGTRRGDTQYF; j_gene: TRBJ2-3; d_gene: TRBD2; v_gene: TRBV3-1/TRBV3-2
CDR3aa: CASSPGQVQETQYF; j_gene: TRBJ2-5; d_gene: TRBD1; v_gene: TRBV18
CDR3aa: CASSLSGRRSYEQYF; j_gene: TRBJ2-7; d_gene: TRBD2; v_gene: TRBV28
CDR3aa: CASSQEGVGTVQETQYF; j_gene: TRBJ2-5; d_gene: TRBD1; v_gene: TRBV4-1
CDR3aa: CASSLGQGAPYEQYF; j_gene: TRBJ2-7; d_gene: TRBD1; v_gene: TRBV7-9
CDR3aa: CASSEWPLDEQYF; j_gene: TRBJ2-7; d_gene: NA; v_gene: TRBV6-1
CDR3aa: CASSLGAGRMNTEAFF; j_gene: TRBJ1-1; d_gene: NA; v_gene: TRBV7-9
CDR3aa: CASSEFTAGELFF; j_gene: TRBJ2-2; d_gene: NA; v_gene: TRBV6-1
CDR3aa: CASSLAEGLGSNEQFF; j_gene: TRBJ2-1; d_gene: TRBD2; v_gene: TRBV5-1
CDR3aa: CASSPGDSSYEQYF; j_gene: TRBJ2-7; d_gene: NA; v_gene: TRBV18